Here is one T cell receptor (beta chain) with its context. Its antigen is unidentified. This record comes from a study of CXCR3-negative and CXCR3-positive naive CD8 T cells. Through 5' RACE with UMI labels, the TRB cDNA libraries were prepared. Reanalyzing the 5' RACE reads, TCRdb keeps one entry per CDR3 protein, without DNA. This table holds thousands of distinct CDR3 sequences. Researchers sorted 300,000 cells of each CD8+ T cell subset in triplicate. Findings and caveats of the study: Upon cryopreservation, CXCR3 expression partially decreased, and most assays used fresh PBMCs. Naive CXCR3-positive and CXCR3-negative cells shared TRBV-TRBJ usage; memory cells diverged. Both of the naive subsets showed about the same high diversity, but memory CD8+ cells had much less.

The CDR3 spans 14 residues. Germline assignment: CDR1 SGHTA and CDR2 FQGNSA. What was sequenced was naive CXCR3- CD8+ T cells from blood. Subset in this sample: CD45RO-CCR7+CD27+CD95- naive CD8+ T cells lacking CXCR3 (TNR3-). The sequence was collected from a human donor in good health. Some clones in this sample may be carry-over from other donors' samples. This chain uses TRBV7-2 with TRBJ1-6; checking the TCRdb D call of TRBD1 is not possible without DNA. CDR3 region: CASSAGTLGSPLHF.